One sample yielded the 31 T cell receptor beta chains listed below, sequenced in a study of T-cell reconstitution after alpha-beta-depleted transplantation in children. Unique molecular identifiers tagged the TCRbeta library. Using its own MiXCR run on the PCR reads, TCRdb lists one record per CDR3 protein. This repertoire shows around 480,000 distinct CDR3 sequences, 30% to 35% found once; its top ten account for around 2.3%. The material sequenced was PBMCs from the stem cell graft donor, taken from the stem cell graft. These TCRs come from a human donor who donated a stem cell graft to a child with aplastic anemia.

This clonotype was recorded a few times. The V and J genes are TRBV6-2 or TRBV6-3 and TRBJ2-2; D is unresolved. The V and J ends lost 6 bases and 1 base respectively, with 12 bases between them. In germline, CDR1 is MNHEY, CDR2 SVGEGT. The CDR3 length is 15 residues. CDR3 protein: CASRPLRVNTGELFF. CDR3 coding DNA: TGTGCCAGCAGGCCACTCCGCGTGAACACCGGGGAGCTGTTTTTT.

V usage is TRBV7-9 and J usage is TRBJ2-7; D is possibly TRBD1 (6 bases). V shed 6 bases and J shed 8 bases, with 20 bases lying between them. The V gene's germline CDR1 is SEHNR and CDR2 FQNEAQ (reference sequence). The CDR3 loop spans 14 amino acids. This chain's CDR3 is CASRPPSRDTKQYV. CDR3 coding DNA: TGTGCCAGCAGACCCCCGTCCCGGGACACGAAGCAGTACGTC.

This clonotype was counted a few times. The chain links TRBV5-5 to TRBJ1-1; TRBD1 matches 9 bases. CDR1 and CDR2 from the germline V gene are SGHKS and YYEKEE (reference sequence). Trimming cost V 0 bases and J 4 bases; bases outside gene matches: 7. The CDR3 loop spans 16 amino acids. The CDR3 spells CASSLAGTGKGTEAFF. In nucleotides, the CDR3 is TGTGCCAGCAGCTTGGCCGGGACAGGGAAGGGCACTGAAGCTTTCTTT.

The table lists this clonotype with a few counts. DNA of the CDR3: TGTGCCAGCAGTCCGGGAGGGAAAGGCGGGGGAGTTACCTACGAGCAGTACTTC. This gives the protein CASSPGGKGGGVTYEQYF. The gene calls are TRBV12-3 or TRBV12-4 and TRBJ2-7, with TRBD2 matching 8 bases. J gave up 2 bases and V 5 bases, and 17 bases lay outside the gene matches. The CDR3 totals 18 residues.

This chain connects TRBV3-1 to TRBJ2-1, with D possibly TRBD2 on 6 matching bases. CDR1 LGHDT and CDR2 YNNKEL come from the germline V gene (reference sequence). The CDR3 spans 12 residues. The V and J ends lost 4 bases and 15 bases respectively, with 16 bases between them. The CDR3 DNA sequence: TGTGCCAGCAGCCGGCGGGGAGAGTCGGGGTTCTTC. It is translated as CASSRRGESGFF.

The DNA for the CDR3 is TGCAGTGCTAGCTACAGGGAGGGTAATCAGCCCCAGCATTTT. Translated: CSASYREGNQPQHF. The chain is built from TRBV20-1 and TRBJ1-5, with D possibly matching TRBD1 (6 bases). The CDR3 is 14 amino acids. With 3 bases removed from V and 4 bases from J, the gap between germline ends came to 13 bases. Germline CDR1 is DFQATT and CDR2 is SNEGSKA (reference sequence).

This clonotype was detected only a few times. The chain joins TRBV28 to TRBJ1-1, with TRBD1 identical over 8 bases. The CDR3 extends over 17 amino acids. Germline V gene data show CDR1 as MDHEN and CDR2 as SYDVKM. V lost 4 bases to trimming and J lost 2 bases; unmatched junction nucleotides: 12. The CDR3 coding sequence is TGTGCCAGCAGTTCCCCCAGAGGGACAGGAGAAAACACTGAAGCTTTCTTT. As protein: CASSSPRGTGENTEAFF.

This clonotype occurred many times. The chain joins TRBV20-1 to TRBJ1-2; D possibly corresponds to TRBD1 (5 bases). The CDR3 length is 14 residues. Germline CDR1 reads DFQATT; CDR2 reads SNEGSKA (reference sequence). Deletions cut 6 bases from V and 3 bases from J, with 17 bases between. CDR3 protein: CSAPSRQGDYGYTF. DNA of the CDR3: TGCAGTGCCCCTTCCCGGCAGGGAGACTATGGCTACACCTTC.

This clonotype has just a few counts. The J gene is TRBJ2-2, the V gene TRBV7-2; TRBD1 aligns across 7 bases. This CDR3 contains 16 residues. The V gene's germline CDR1 is SGHTA and CDR2 FQGNSA. The V gene end was trimmed by 1 base and the J gene end by 7 bases; junction bases not matched to a gene: 9. The DNA for the CDR3 is TGTGCCAGCAGCTTAGGGGGGACAGTTCAAGTCGGGGAGCTGTTTTTT. It translates to CASSLGGTVQVGELFF.

Of note for this clonotype: The junction departs from germline at one end; a sequencing error may be responsible. This sequence joins TRBV10-1 and TRBJ1-5; TRBD1 agrees at 11 bases. The CDR3 totals 18 residues. CDR1 and CDR2 from the germline V gene are WNHNN and SYGVQD (reference sequence). Here the CDR3 reads CASRPGQGGRISYQPQHF. Here the CDR3 DNA reads TGCGCCAGCAGGCCGGGACAGGGGGGACGGATTAGCTATCAGCCCCAGCATTTT.

This clonotype has more than one count but fewer than ten. The V and J genes are TRBV27 and TRBJ2-1, with D possibly matching TRBD2 (6 bases). Germline V gives CDR1 MNHEY, CDR2 SMNVEV (reference sequence). Deletions cut 2 bases from V and 6 bases from J, with 17 bases between. This CDR3 region has 16 residues. The chain's CDR3 is CASSLRGFAGSNEQFF. CDR3 nucleotides: TGTGCCAGCAGTTTACGGGGGTTCGCGGGATCCAATGAGCAGTTCTTC.

This clonotype has a count of ten or more. This chain links TRBV6-1 with TRBJ1-5; 9 positions match TRBD1. The CDR3 loop spans 17 amino acids. Germline V gene lookup returns CDR1 MNHNS and CDR2 SASEGT. After removal of 1 base from V and 0 bases from J, the junction contained 4 bases not matched to a gene. CDR3 DNA: TGTGCCAGCAGTGAAGATAACAGGGGGCATAGCAATCAGCCCCAGCATTTT. Translation gives CASSEDNRGHSNQPQHF.

The chain joins TRBV20-1 to TRBJ1-1; D is unclear. This CDR3 has 13 residues. Germline CDR1 DFQATT, CDR2 SNEGSKA (reference sequence). With 7 bases removed from V and 0 bases from J, the gap between germline ends came to 12 bases. CDR3 nucleotide sequence: TGCAGTGTACATATTGGTGTGAACACTGAAGCTTTCTTT. Translated: CSVHIGVNTEAFF.

This clonotype was detected a few times. The chain is built from TRBV6-1 and TRBJ2-3; D unresolved. The V and J ends lost 2 bases and 6 bases respectively, with 6 bases between them. Germline loops: CDR1 MNHNS, CDR2 SASEGT. This CDR3 comprises 12 residues. This CDR3 is CASSENQDTQYF. The CDR3 region has the DNA TGTGCCAGCAGTGAAAACCAGGATACGCAGTATTTT.

V gene TRBV27 combines with J gene TRBJ2-5; D possibly corresponds to TRBD2 (6 bases). Germline-derived CDR1 and CDR2 are MNHEY and SMNVEV (reference sequence). Trimming cost V 6 bases and J 5 bases, with 25 bases left between them. The CDR3 spans 17 residues. The CDR3 sequence is CASSLVGTGVRGETQYF. CDR3 DNA: TGTGCCAGCAGCCTTGTGGGAACCGGGGTCCGGGGGGAGACCCAGTACTTC.

This clonotype was observed a handful of times. CDR3 DNA sequence: TGTGCCAGCAGCGGTAGCGGGAGGGCCGCAGATACGCAGTATTTT. Translation gives CASSGSGRAADTQYF. The V call is TRBV11-3, the J call TRBJ2-3; 11 bases align to TRBD2. V lost 5 bases, J lost 4 bases, and 5 bases stayed unmatched. Germline assignment: CDR1 SGHNT and CDR2 YENEEA. The CDR3 loop spans 15 amino acids.

This clonotype was recorded many times. The chain has TRBV9 and TRBJ1-5, with D possibly matching TRBD1 (5 bases). CDR1 and CDR2 from the germline V gene are SGDLS and YYNGEE. CDR3 length: 15 residues. The germline V and J ends were trimmed by 0 bases and 4 bases, with 11 bases remaining between them. The CDR3 loop reads CASSVGTIGNQPQHF. The CDR3 DNA follows: TGTGCCAGCAGCGTAGGGACAATAGGGAATCAGCCCCAGCATTTT. The entire variable domain, with the rest obtained from reference TRBV9 and TRBJ1-5, is as follows: DSGVTQTPKHLITATGQRVTLRCSPRSGDLSVYWYQQSLDQGLQFLIQYYNGEERAKGNILERFSAQQFPDLHSELNLSSLELGDSALYFCASSVGTIGNQPQHFGDGTRLSIL.

The J gene is TRBJ2-5, the V gene TRBV11-1; tentative D call: TRBD2 (5 bases). This CDR3 has 12 residues. With 5 bases removed from V and 7 bases from J, the gap between germline ends came to 11 bases. The V gene's germline CDR1 is SGHAT and CDR2 FQDESV (reference sequence). CDR3 nucleotide sequence: TGTGCCAGCAGCCCCCAAGGGAGGACCCAGTACTTC. Translated: CASSPQGRTQYF.

The chain combines TRBV20-1 with TRBJ1-1; D not certain. This CDR3 has 13 residues. Germline V gene data show CDR1 as DFQATT and CDR2 as SNEGSKA (reference sequence). Trimming shortened V by 6 bases and J by 1 base, and 12 bases separated the two germline ends. The DNA of the CDR3 is TGCAGTGCCCTCACGAAGGAGAACACTGAAGCTTTCTTT. This translates into CSALTKENTEAFF.

This clonotype has more than one count but fewer than ten. The chain uses TRBV4-3 and TRBJ1-2, with 8 bases lining up with TRBD1. The length of the CDR3 is 14 residues. The ends lost 5 bases at V and 4 bases at J; junction bases unmatched: 6. Germline CDR1 is LGHNA and CDR2 is YSLEER. This chain's CDR3 is CASSYSGGVYGYTF. The CDR3 region has the DNA TGCGCCAGCAGCTACTCAGGGGGCGTCTATGGCTACACCTTC.

This clonotype was detected only a few times. The chain combines TRBV6-2 or TRBV6-3 with TRBJ2-7; TRBD2 is a possible D gene (6 bases). Trimming cost V 9 bases and J 7 bases, with 31 bases left between them. This CDR3 has 17 amino acids. From germline, CDR1 is MNHEY and CDR2 SVGEGT. CDR3 residues: CASRPLNWVAAGSEQYF. CDR3 nucleotides: TGTGCCAGTCGACCCCTGAACTGGGTAGCGGCCGGATCTGAGCAGTACTTC.

There are a few counts of this clonotype. This sequence joins TRBV19 and TRBJ2-7; the D gene could be TRBD1 or TRBD2 (5 bases each). CDR1 is LNHDA, CDR2 SQIVND, per germline (reference sequence). V shed 8 bases and J shed 4 bases, with 21 bases lying between them. This CDR3 is built from 15 residues. The CDR3 DNA reads TGTGCCAGTCGGCCCTCCGGGACGGCAGCTTACGAGCAGTACTTC. Translated: CASRPSGTAAYEQYF.

This chain connects TRBV11-2 to TRBJ2-7; TRBD2 agrees at 9 bases. The V gene's germline CDR1 is SGHAT and CDR2 FQNNGV. This CDR3 region has 16 residues. The V segment lost 5 bases and the J segment 7 bases; nucleotides outside the gene matches: 15. The CDR3 nucleotides are TGTGCCAGCAGCGCCCCGGTTGGTAGCGGGAGTGGGGAGCAGTACGTC. Protein sequence: CASSAPVGSGSGEQYV.

V is TRBV29-1 and J is TRBJ2-7; 10 positions agree with TRBD1. The CDR3 sequence is 14 residues long. Germline V lookup: CDR1 SQVTM, CDR2 ANQGSEA. The CDR3: CPMRETGGYHEQYV. CDR3 bases: TGCCCGATGAGGGAGACAGGGGGCTACCACGAGCAGTACGTC.

This clonotype appeared a few times. The chain uses TRBV20-1 and TRBJ2-7, with TRBD2 matching over 8 bases. This CDR3 has 15 amino acids. V shed 3 bases and J 9 bases; nucleotides not matched to a gene: 16. Germline V lookup: CDR1 DFQATT, CDR2 SNEGSKA (reference sequence). The CDR3 coding sequence is TGCAGTGCTAGGGCCGCCAATAGCGGGAAATCGGGGCAGTACTTC. Its translation is CSARAANSGKSGQYF.

V gene TRBV5-8 combines with J gene TRBJ1-2, with D uncertain. V shed 10 bases and J shed 3 bases, with 16 bases lying between them. This CDR3 contains 13 residues. The germline gives CDR1 SGHTS, CDR2 YDEGEE. The DNA for the CDR3 is TGTGCCCCGCGGGGATCGATTCACTATGGCTACACCTTC. Translation: CAPRGSIHYGYTF.

The chain recombines TRBV5-4 with TRBJ1-5; D might be TRBD1 (6 bases). The CDR3 consists of 15 residues. With 0 bases removed from V and 6 bases from J, the gap between germline ends came to 13 bases. Looked up from germline, CDR1 is SGHNT and CDR2 is YYREEE (reference sequence). Here the CDR3 reads CASSLGSGEGQPQHF. CDR3 nucleotide sequence: TGTGCCAGCAGCTTGGGTTCAGGGGAAGGTCAGCCCCAGCATTTT.

This clonotype has a handful of counts. V and J are TRBV9 and TRBJ1-5, with 8 bases lining up with TRBD1. Germline V lookup: CDR1 SGDLS, CDR2 YYNGEE. V was clipped by 5 bases and J by 1 base; unmatched bases: 5. CDR3 size: 15 residues. This CDR3 is CASSQGALSNQPQHF. The CDR3 bases are TGTGCCAGCAGTCAGGGGGCGTTAAGCAATCAGCCCCAGCATTTT.

The V and J genes are TRBV28 and TRBJ1-6, with 8 bases aligning to TRBD1. V lost 6 bases and J lost 7; bases outside the gene matches: 8. CDR3 length: 15 residues. Germline V gene sequence: CDR1 MDHEN, CDR2 SYDVKM. The CDR3, as DNA: TGTGCCAGCAGATTTACAGGGGGGGCCAATTCACCCCTCCACTTT. Protein: CASRFTGGANSPLHF. Full variable domain (remainder filled in from reference TRBV28 and TRBJ1-6): DVKVTQSSRYLVKRTGEKVFLECVQDMDHENMFWYRQDPGLGLRLIYFSYDVKMKEKGDIPEGYSVSREKKERFSLILESASTNQTSMYLCASRFTGGANSPLHFGNGTRLTVT.

The chain's CDR3 is CASSTQTGRVDTQYF. CDR3 nucleotides: TGTGCCAGCAGCACCCAGACAGGGAGAGTAGATACGCAGTATTTT. This rearrangement joins TRBV11-2 to TRBJ2-3; 7 bases match TRBD1. Germline assignment: CDR1 SGHAT and CDR2 FQNNGV. V shed 5 bases, J shed 5 bases, and the junction held 10 bases outside the gene matches. This CDR3 contains 15 residues.

A single count supports this clonotype. The gene calls are TRBV12-3 or TRBV12-4 and TRBJ1-5; no clear D gene. Trimming took off 3 bases at V and 5 bases at J, with 2 bases between the two ends. The CDR3 has 11 amino acids. As DNA, the CDR3 is TGTGCCAGCAGTTTTCATCAGCCCCAGCATTTT. Encoded protein: CASSFHQPQHF.